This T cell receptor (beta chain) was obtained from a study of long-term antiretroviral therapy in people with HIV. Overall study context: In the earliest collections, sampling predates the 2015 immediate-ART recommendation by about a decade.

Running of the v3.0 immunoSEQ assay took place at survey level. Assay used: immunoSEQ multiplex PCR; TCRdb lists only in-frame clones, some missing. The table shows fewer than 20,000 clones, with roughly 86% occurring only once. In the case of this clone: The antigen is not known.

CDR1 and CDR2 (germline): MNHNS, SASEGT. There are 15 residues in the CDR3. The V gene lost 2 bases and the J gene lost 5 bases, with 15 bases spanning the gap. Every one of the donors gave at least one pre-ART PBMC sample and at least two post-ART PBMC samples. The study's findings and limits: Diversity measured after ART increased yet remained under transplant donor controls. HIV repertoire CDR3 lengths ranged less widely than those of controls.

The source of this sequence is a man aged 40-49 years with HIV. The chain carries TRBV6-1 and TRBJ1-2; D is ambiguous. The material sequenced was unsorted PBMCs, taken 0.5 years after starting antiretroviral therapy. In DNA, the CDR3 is TGTGCCAGCAGTGAACAGAGGGCCTTAGGGTATGGCTACACCTTC. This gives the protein CASSEQRALGYGYTF.